The sequence of this T cell receptor beta chain was determined in a study of blood T cells in healthy people across ages. Worth noting for this clonotype: What it binds is not known.

Overall study results and limits: Aged donors had fewer naive CD4+ cells and lower diversity than long-lived donors.

Then a second PCR, running about 6 to 11 cycles, was carried out with a sample-barcoded 5' primer and a J-beta primer mix. Each CDR3 protein is one row after TCRdb ran MiXCR on the 5' RACE reads. The data show fewer than 2 million distinct CDR3 sequences, about 39% seen once. The CDR3 has 18 amino acids. The chain is built from TRBV21-1 and TRBJ2-7; no check of the table's D call, TRBD2, against the DNA was made. TRBV21-1 is flagged as a pseudogene. The clonotype was recovered from a human donor in good health. Sequenced material: blood. CDR3 sequence: CASSKGEDGSRPAYEQYF. DNA for the CDR3: TGTGCCAGCAGCAAAGGGGAGGACGGGAGCAGACCCGCCTACGAGCAGTACTTC.